Listed below are T cell receptor beta chains from one sample, sequenced in a study of shared clonotypes between healthy human individuals. Assay used: immunoSEQ multiplex PCR; TCRdb lists only in-frame clones, some missing. The table includes 2 million to 2.5 million clones, over 90% detected once. Specimen: naive CD4+ T cells from PBMCs. Every receptor here comes from a man aged 18-30 years in good health. Some clones in this sample may be carry-over from other donors' samples. Each CDR3 is given with its conserved first and last residue. D genes are given only for firm matches. Clone size appears in some rows only: once, few, many, or a class for an expanded clone.

>TRBV9|NA|NA|TRBJ2-3
CASSVGSRTDTQYF
TGTGCCAGCAGCGTAGGATCCCGCACAGATACGCAGTATTTT
>TRBV7-3|NA|TRBD2|TRBJ2-5
CASSLGTSGWQETQYF
TGTGCCAGCAGCTTAGGGACTAGCGGGTGGCAAGAGACCCAGTACTTC
>TRBV5-1|NA|TRBD1|TRBJ1-1
CASSAGQGGPADPGTEAFF
TGCGCCAGCAGCGCCGGTCAGGGGGGGCCAGCAGACCCGGGCACTGAAGCTTTCTTT
>TRBV30|NA|NA|TRBJ1-5
CAWSETLNQPQHF
TGTGCCTGGAGTGAGACACTAAATCAGCCCCAGCATTTT
>TRBV18|NA|NA|TRBJ1-1
CASSAPGGTEAFF
TGTGCCAGCTCAGCCCCGGGGGGTACTGAAGCTTTCTTT
>TRBV19|NA|TRBD2|TRBJ2-7
CASSIDSSGYSYEQYF
TGTGCCAGTAGTATAGACAGTAGCGGGTACAGCTACGAGCAGTACTTC
>TRBV7-8|NA|TRBD1|TRBJ1-2
CASSLAGLTGAAHYGYTF
TGTGCCAGCAGCTTAGCAGGCCTGACAGGGGCAGCTCACTATGGCTACACCTTC
>TRBV7-2|NA|NA|TRBJ1-5
CASSARDGQPQHF
TGTGCCAGCAGCGCCAGGGACGGGCAGCCCCAGCATTTT
>TRBV6-6|NA|NA|TRBJ2-1
CASSPRHGSDNEQFF
TGTGCCAGCAGTCCTAGACATGGGTCCGACAATGAGCAGTTCTTC
>TRBV28|NA|NA|TRBJ2-2
CASKRPAGELFF
TGTGCCAGCAAGCGTCCGGCCGGGGAGCTGTTTTTT
>TRBV7-3|NA|NA|TRBJ2-3
CASSPLTTRDTQYF
TGTGCCAGCAGCCCCTTGACTACAAGGGATACGCAGTATTTT
>TRBV9|NA|NA|TRBJ1-2
CASSVLGQGRPYGYTF
TGTGCCAGCAGCGTATTGGGTCAGGGGAGGCCCTATGGCTACACCTTC
>TRBV7-2|NA|NA|TRBJ2-3
CASSLAPGRLGTDTQYF
TGTGCCAGCAGCTTAGCCCCGGGGAGATTAGGCACAGATACGCAGTATTTT
>TRBV11-1|NA|NA|TRBJ2-3
CASSPGLADTQYF
TGTGCCAGCAGCCCAGGGTTGGCAGATACGCAGTATTTT
>TRBV29-1|NA|TRBD2|TRBJ2-5
CSVEDSLRMGALAGGRGQETQYF
TGCAGCGTTGAAGATTCGCTTCGGATGGGCGCACTAGCGGGAGGGAGGGGGCAAGAGACCCAGTACTTC
>TRBV5-1|NA|NA|TRBJ2-1
CASSFSEGYNEQFF
TGCGCCAGCAGCTTCTCGGAAGGCTACAATGAGCAGTTCTTC
>TRBV6-1|NA|NA|TRBJ2-7
CACQYSSSYEQYF
TGTGCCTGCCAATATAGTAGCTCCTACGAGCAGTACTTC
>TRBV5-1|NA|TRBD1|TRBJ2-5
CASSVRQGAEETQYF
TGCGCCAGCAGCGTGAGACAGGGGGCCGAAGAGACCCAGTACTTC
>TRBV12-5|few|NA|TRBJ1-1
CASGLTGITEAFF
TGTGCTAGTGGTTTAACAGGGATCACTGAAGCTTTCTTT
>TRBV28|NA|NA|TRBJ1-3
CASSPDGTFSGNTIYF
TGTGCCAGCAGTCCGGATGGGACTTTCTCTGGAAACACCATATATTTT
>TRBV11-3|NA|NA|TRBJ2-2
CASSHRTGELFF
TGTGCCAGCAGCCACCGGACCGGGGAGCTGTTTTTT
>TRBV5-4|NA|TRBD2|TRBJ2-1
CASSGMTSGSPGSYNEQFF
TGTGCCAGCAGCGGGATGACTAGCGGGAGCCCCGGGTCCTACAATGAGCAGTTCTTC
>TRBV10-3|NA|TRBD2|TRBJ2-7
CASLAGSSYEQYF
TGTGCCTCCTTAGCGGGTAGCTCCTACGAGCAGTACTTC
>TRBV19|NA|TRBD1|TRBJ1-2
CASSRTGVDYGYTF
TGTGCCAGTAGTCGGACAGGGGTAGACTATGGCTACACCTTC
>TRBV28|NA|NA|TRBJ2-2
CASSFAPPWQDNTGELFF
TGTGCCAGCAGTTTTGCCCCCCCGTGGCAGGATAACACCGGGGAGCTGTTTTTT
>TRBV18|NA|TRBD1|TRBJ1-1
CASSVSGTGAEAFF
TGTGCCAGCTCAGTATCTGGGACAGGGGCTGAAGCTTTCTTT
>TRBV7-8|NA|TRBD1|TRBJ1-1
CASSTQGAHTEAFF
TGTGCCAGCAGCACACAGGGGGCGCACACTGAAGCTTTCTTT
>TRBV5-1|NA|TRBD2|TRBJ2-2
CASSWLAGVNTGELFF
TGCGCCAGCAGCTGGCTAGCGGGAGTAAACACCGGGGAGCTGTTTTTT
>TRBV28|NA|NA|TRBJ1-5
CASSFRARTQPQHF
TGTGCCAGCAGTTTTAGGGCCCGGACCCAGCCCCAGCATTTT
>TRBV19|NA|NA|TRBJ1-5
CASRGGNQPQHF
TGTGCCAGTAGAGGGGGAAATCAGCCCCAGCATTTT
>TRBV5-1|NA|TRBD1|TRBJ1-2
CASSPDRQGIYGYTF
TGCGCCAGCAGCCCCGACCGACAGGGAATCTATGGCTACACCTTC
>TRBV4-1|NA|TRBD2|TRBJ2-1
CASSQDRPGGLNEQFF
TGCGCCAGCAGCCAAGATCGTCCGGGAGGGCTCAATGAGCAGTTCTTC
>TRBV2|NA|TRBD1|TRBJ1-2
CASSRQGPYTF
TGTGCCAGCAGTCGACAGGGCCCATACACCTTC
>TRBV2|NA|TRBD1|TRBJ2-2
CASSTTTGGRNTGELFF
TGTGCCAGCAGTACCACCACAGGGGGTAGGAACACCGGGGAGCTGTTTTTT
>TRBV10-3|NA|TRBD2|TRBJ2-6
CAAQTPSGRSPSGANVLTF
TGTGCCGCACAAACCCCTAGCGGGAGGTCGCCCTCTGGGGCCAACGTCCTGACTTTC
>TRBV6-1|NA|TRBD2|TRBJ2-1
CASSELVAGVFFLF
TGTGCCAGCAGTGAATTAGTAGCGGGAGTATTTTTTCTCTTC
>TRBV7-9|NA|NA|TRBJ2-7
CASSPRQGIAGSYEQYF
TGTGCCAGCAGCCCCCGACAGGGGATAGCGGGATCATACGAGCAGTACTTC
>TRBV15|NA|TRBD1|TRBJ1-5
CATSRDRDSYSNQPQHF
TGTGCCACCAGCAGAGATCGGGACAGCTATAGCAATCAGCCCCAGCATTTT
>TRBV11-3|NA|NA|TRBJ1-1
CASSPGLRSLNTEAFF
TGTGCCAGCAGCCCGGGGCTCCGCTCTTTGAACACTGAAGCTTTCTTT
>TRBV19|NA|NA|TRBJ1-4
CARSRFGCRGDEKLFF
TGTGCCAGAAGTAGGTTCGGTTGTAGGGGCGATGAAAAACTGTTTTTT